Following are 23 T cell receptor beta chains from one sample sequenced in a study of blood T cell repertoires in COVID-19. Data came from immunoSEQ multiplex PCR; TCRdb stores just in-frame clones and leaves some out. The sample yields roughly 180,000 clones, 81% seen once. The specimen sequenced was PBMCs or T cells enriched from blood (not recorded which). Receptors were obtained from a middle-aged woman with acute COVID-19.

This clone was recorded once. The chain links TRBV14 to TRBJ1-1; D might be TRBD1 (5 bases). This CDR3 has 12 residues. Germline V lookup: CDR1 SGHDN, CDR2 FVKESK. The ends were cut back, 3 bases at V and 7 bases at J, with 9 bases in the middle. The DNA of the CDR3 is TGTGCCAGCAGCCAGGAGCAGGGTGAAGCTTTCTTT. Translated: CASSQEQGEAFF.

This clone was counted between two and nine times. The rearrangement joins TRBV7-3 to TRBJ2-7; D possibly corresponds to TRBD2 (6 bases). This CDR3 is built from 15 residues. V gave up 3 bases and J gave up 2 bases, with 14 bases separating them. CDR1 SGHTA and CDR2 FQGTGA come from the germline V gene. The CDR3 coding sequence is TGTGCCAGCAGCTTTAATAGCGGCTCTACCTACGAGCAGTACTTC. Encoded protein: CASSFNSGSTYEQYF. Full variable domain (rest looked up from reference TRBV7-3 and TRBJ2-7): GAGVSQTPSNKVTEKGKYVELRCDPISGHTALYWYRQSLGQGPEFLIYFQGTGAADDSGLPNDRFFAVRPEGSVSTLKIQRTERGDSAVYLCASSFNSGSTYEQYFGPGTRLTVT.

This clone has a single count. The V and J genes are TRBV6-4 and TRBJ2-1; a possible D gene is TRBD2 (6 bases). CDR1 and CDR2 (germline): MRHNA, SNTAGT. Trimming shortened V by 0 bases and J by 3 bases, and 12 bases separated the two germline ends. The CDR3 is 16 residues long. CDR3 in amino acids: CASSDSEISGYNEQFF. DNA of the CDR3: TGTGCCAGCAGTGACTCAGAGATTAGCGGCTACAATGAGCAGTTCTTC.

The chain carries TRBV21-1 and TRBJ1-1; TRBD1 reflects the table's D call only, with no check against the DNA. TRBV21-1 counts as a pseudogene. The CDR3 runs 21 residues. The CDR3 protein is CASSKEGGRTGGWSENTEAFF. The CDR3, as DNA: TGTGCCAGCAGCAAAGAAGGAGGGAGAACAGGGGGGTGGTCCGAGAACACTGAAGCTTTCTTT.

Only one count was recorded for this clone. V usage is TRBV24-1 and J usage is TRBJ2-3; 10 nucleotides align to TRBD2. CDR1 KGHDR and CDR2 SFDVKD come from the germline V gene. There are 19 residues in the CDR3. V gave up 6 bases and J gave up 0 bases; unmatched junction bases: 14. CDR3 nucleotides: TGTGCCACCAGTTCCCCCCAGGGTTTGGGACTAGCGAGCACAGATACGCAGTATTTT. It is translated as CATSSPQGLGLASTDTQYF.

The gene calls are TRBV9 and TRBJ1-4; D remains unclear. The germline V gene encodes CDR1 SGDLS and CDR2 YYNGEE. Trimming shortened V by 0 bases and J by 10 bases, and 10 bases separated the two germline ends. The CDR3 extends over 13 amino acids. The CDR3 nucleotides are TGTGCCAGCAGCGTAGTCCCAATCGGAAAACTGTTTTTT. It encodes CASSVVPIGKLFF.

This clone has a single count. This chain connects TRBV30 to TRBJ2-7; D might be TRBD1 (6 bases). The V gene lost 2 bases and the J gene lost 2 bases, with 13 bases spanning the gap. Germline V lookup: CDR1 GTSNPN, CDR2 SVGIG (reference sequence). The length of the CDR3 is 14 residues. CDR3 bases: TGTGCCTGGAGTCAGGGGAAGGTGGCCTACGAGCAGTACTTC. Encoded protein: CAWSQGKVAYEQYF.

Details on this clone: The junction does not match germline at one end; this may be a read error. The V and J genes are TRBV3-1 (or the pseudogene TRBV3-2) and TRBJ1-3, with TRBD1 matching 8 bases. The germline gives CDR1 LGHDT, CDR2 YNNKEL (reference sequence). The CDR3 is made up of 13 amino acids. CDR3 nucleotide sequence: TGTGCCAGCAGCCAAGGTGGGACAGGCAATTGGGATTTT. Protein sequence: CASSQGGTGNWDF.

The chain uses TRBV19 and TRBJ2-3; 10 nucleotides line up with TRBD1. Germline CDR1 reads LNHDA; CDR2 reads SQIVND (reference sequence). The CDR3 totals 16 residues. After removal of 1 base from V and 3 bases from J, the junction contained 4 bases not matched to a gene. Here the CDR3 DNA reads TGTGCCAGTAGTATAGCCCCGGGACAGGGGACAGATACGCAGTATTTT. The encoded protein is CASSIAPGQGTDTQYF.

The V call is TRBV5-1, the J call TRBJ2-1; 9 bases line up with TRBD2. Trimming cost V 1 base and J 4 bases; bases outside gene matches: 3. This CDR3 is built from 15 residues. The V gene's germline CDR1 is SGHRS and CDR2 YFSETQ. CDR3 protein: CASSLISGSYNEQFF. The CDR3 bases are TGCGCCAGCAGCTTGATTAGCGGGAGTTACAATGAGCAGTTCTTC.

This clone was detected only once. This chain connects TRBV5-1 to TRBJ1-2; D is uncertain. The CDR3 loop spans 13 amino acids. V lost 2 bases and J lost 2, with 7 bases in between. Per the germline V gene, CDR1 is SGHRS and CDR2 is YFSETQ. CDR3 DNA: TGCGCCAGCAGCTTTGATGAGAACTATGGCTACACCTTC. Its protein product is CASSFDENYGYTF.

V usage is TRBV18 and J usage is TRBJ2-3; a possible D gene is TRBD2 (6 bases). V was clipped by 0 bases and J by 0 bases, with 13 bases between them. The germline gives CDR1 KGHSH, CDR2 LQKENI. The CDR3 runs 17 residues. Here the CDR3 reads CASSPPAGLRSTDTQYF. In DNA, the CDR3 is TGTGCCAGCTCACCACCAGCAGGACTACGTAGCACAGATACGCAGTATTTT.

This rearrangement joins TRBV5-8 to TRBJ2-1; 9 bases align to TRBD1. V lost 4 bases to trimming and J lost 4 bases; unmatched junction nucleotides: 6. Per the germline V gene, CDR1 is SGHTS and CDR2 is YDEGEE. This CDR3 has 15 residues. CDR3 nucleotides: TGTGCCAGCAGCCAAGACAGGGGGTGGTACAATGAGCAGTTCTTC. Residues: CASSQDRGWYNEQFF. Filled out from reference TRBV5-8 and TRBJ2-1, the complete variable domain reads EAGVTQSPTHLIKTRGQQATLRCSPISGHTSVYWYQQALGLGLQFLLWYDEGEERNRGNFPPRFSGRQFPNYSSELNVNALELEDSALYLCASSQDRGWYNEQFFGPGTRLTVL.

The CDR3 spells CASSGELSTEAFF. In nucleotides, the CDR3 is TGTGCCAGCAGTGGAGAGCTCTCCACTGAAGCTTTCTTT. The V call is TRBV2, the J call TRBJ1-1; no reliable D call. The CDR3 covers 13 residues. Looked up from germline, CDR1 is SNHLY and CDR2 is FYNNEI. V lost 4 bases to trimming and J lost 4 bases, with 10 bases between them.

This clone was recorded a few times. The chain joins TRBV5-1 to TRBJ1-1; 7 positions match TRBD1. The germline gives CDR1 SGHRS, CDR2 YFSETQ. After removal of 3 bases from V and 5 bases from J, the junction contained 7 bases not matched to a gene. The CDR3 runs 14 residues. CDR3 loop: CASSSEQGRTEAFF. DNA for the CDR3: TGCGCCAGCAGCTCCGAACAGGGGAGGACTGAAGCTTTCTTT.

The genes are TRBV3-1 (or the pseudogene TRBV3-2) and TRBJ1-4; D is possibly TRBD1 (6 bases). The CDR3 totals 13 residues. CDR1 is LGHDT, CDR2 YNNKEL, per germline (reference sequence). Trimming removed 4 bases at V and 3 bases at J, with 6 bases between. CDR3 in amino acids: CASSPGANEKLFF. CDR3 coding DNA: TGTGCCAGCAGCCCAGGGGCTAATGAAAAACTGTTTTTT.

This rearrangement joins TRBV6-4 to TRBJ2-1; 7 positions agree with TRBD2. Germline CDR1 and CDR2: MRHNA and SNTAGT. This CDR3 spans 16 amino acids. V lost 0 bases to trimming and J lost 4 bases; unmatched junction nucleotides: 6. The CDR3 protein is CASSDSSGSGYNEQFF. DNA of the CDR3: TGTGCCAGCAGTGACTCGAGTGGTAGCGGGTACAATGAGCAGTTCTTC.

The genes are TRBV12-3 or TRBV12-4 and TRBJ2-1; tentatively, D is TRBD1 (6 bases). CDR3 size: 13 residues. Deletions cut 6 bases from V and 10 bases from J, with 16 bases between. CDR3 sequence reads: CASSYARGGEQFF. In DNA, the CDR3 is TGTGCCAGCAGCTACGCCAGGGGCGGGGAGCAGTTCTTC.

The chain recombines TRBV5-1 with TRBJ2-7; 10 bases line up with TRBD2. CDR3 length: 16 residues. J lost 4 bases, V lost 0 bases, and 7 bases had no gene match. Germline values: CDR1 SGHRS, CDR2 YFSETQ. In DNA form, the CDR3 reads TGCGCCAGCAGCTTGGTTGGGGGGACTAGCGAGTACGAGCAGTACTTC. Its protein is CASSLVGGTSEYEQYF.

This rearrangement joins TRBV5-1 to TRBJ1-2; D unresolved. V lost 7 bases and J lost 0, with 16 bases in between. CDR1 is SGHRS and CDR2 is YFSETQ in the germline V gene. The CDR3 totals 15 residues. CDR3 in amino acids: CASSRVSGANYGYTF. CDR3 nucleotide sequence: TGCGCCAGCTCCCGGGTGAGCGGGGCTAACTATGGCTACACCTTC.

The chain links TRBV5-1 to TRBJ2-1; 10 nucleotides line up with TRBD1. The V gene end was trimmed by 3 bases and the J gene end by 8 bases; junction bases not matched to a gene: 11. Germline values: CDR1 SGHRS, CDR2 YFSETQ. The CDR3 contains 16 residues. CDR3 protein: CASSSETGGFGHEQFF. The CDR3 DNA reads TGCGCCAGCAGCTCGGAGACAGGGGGCTTTGGCCATGAGCAGTTCTTC.

V is TRBV27 and J is TRBJ2-3, with unresolved D. The V gene lost 1 base and the J gene lost 1 base, with 6 bases spanning the gap. The CDR3 length is 14 residues. CDR1 and CDR2 (germline): MNHEY, SMNVEV (reference sequence). The CDR3 spells CASSLFGGTDTQYF. DNA for the CDR3: TGTGCCAGCAGTTTATTCGGTGGCACAGATACGCAGTATTTT.

The V and J genes are TRBV18 and TRBJ1-4, with TRBD1 as a possible D gene (5 bases). Per germline, CDR1 KGHSH and CDR2 LQKENI. The CDR3 is 16 amino acids. V was trimmed by 2 bases and J by 7 bases, leaving 17 bases between them. The CDR3 DNA follows: TGTGCCAGCTCACCAAATAGGCCGGGGGAGAGTGAAAAACTGTTTTTT. Residues: CASSPNRPGESEKLFF. Supplemented by reference TRBV18 and TRBJ1-4, the full variable domain reads NAGVMQNPRHLVRRRGQEARLRCSPMKGHSHVYWYRQLPEEGLKFMVYLQKENIIDESGMPKERFSAEFPKEGPSILRIQQVVRGDSAAYFCASSPNRPGESEKLFFGSGTQLSVL.